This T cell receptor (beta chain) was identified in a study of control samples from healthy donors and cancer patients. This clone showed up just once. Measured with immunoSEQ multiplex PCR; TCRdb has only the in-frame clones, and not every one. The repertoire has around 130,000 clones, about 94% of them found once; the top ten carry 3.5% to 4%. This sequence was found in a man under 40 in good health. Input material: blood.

The chain's CDR3 is CAWSEIRGGRRNTDTQYF. CDR3 nucleotide sequence: TGTGCCTGGAGTGAAATTCGGGGGGGCCGTCGGAACACAGATACGCAGTATTTT. The V gene is TRBV30, the J gene TRBJ2-3, with TRBD2 matching over 8 bases. In germline, CDR1 is GTSNPN, CDR2 SVGIG (reference sequence). Trimming at V came to 1 base and at J to 2 bases, leaving 14 bases not matched to a gene. The CDR3 has 18 residues. Using reference TRBV30 and TRBJ2-3 for the parts outside the CDR3, the full variable domain is SQTIHQWPATLVQPVGSPLSLECTVEGTSNPNLYWYRQAAGRGLQLLFYSVGIGQISSEVPQNLSASRPQDRQFILSSKKLLLSDSGFYLCAWSEIRGGRRNTDTQYFGPGTRLTVL.